This T cell receptor beta chain was identified in a study of blood T cells in healthy people across ages. Study-wide points: Unknown donor CMV status possibly confounded expanded clonotype changes. A greater number of naive CD4+ cells and higher diversity distinguished long-lived donors from aged donors. Any conclusive comparison of naive versus antigen-experienced cells was prevented by using unsorted PBMCs.

About this clonotype: Its specificity is not known.

Through a sample-barcoded 5' primer and a J-beta primer mix, a second PCR was run for roughly 6 to 11 cycles. Each TCR beta cDNA got a 12-nucleotide random molecular identifier. MiXCR, applied by TCRdb to the 5' RACE reads, yields one record per CDR3 protein. The data contain over 500,000 distinct CDR3 sequences, 45% to 60% of them singletons. The specimen was blood. This receptor was taken from an elderly woman in good health.

CDR3 nucleotides: TGCAGCCTCGGGGACAGCCCCACAGATACGCAGTATTTT. Protein sequence: CSLGDSPTDTQYF. This rearrangement joins TRBV29-1 to TRBJ2-3, with 7 bases that match TRBD1. The CDR3 spans 13 residues. With 8 bases clipped from V and 2 bases from J, the junction kept 7 bases outside the gene matches. CDR1 is SQVTM, CDR2 ANQGSEA, per germline.